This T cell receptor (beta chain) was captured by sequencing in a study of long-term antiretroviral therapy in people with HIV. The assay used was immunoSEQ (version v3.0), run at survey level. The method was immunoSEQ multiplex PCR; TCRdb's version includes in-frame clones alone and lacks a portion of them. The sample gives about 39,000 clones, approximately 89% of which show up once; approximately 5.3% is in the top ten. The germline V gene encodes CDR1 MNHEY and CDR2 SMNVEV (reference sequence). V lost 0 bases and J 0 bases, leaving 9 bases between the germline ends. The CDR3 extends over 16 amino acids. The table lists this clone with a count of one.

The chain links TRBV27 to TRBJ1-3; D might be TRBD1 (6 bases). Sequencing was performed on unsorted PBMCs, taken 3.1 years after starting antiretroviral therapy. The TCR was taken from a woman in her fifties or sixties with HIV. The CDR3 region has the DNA TGTGCCAGCAGTTTATCGGGGGCTGCCTCTGGAAACACCATATATTTT. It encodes CASSLSGAASGNTIYF.